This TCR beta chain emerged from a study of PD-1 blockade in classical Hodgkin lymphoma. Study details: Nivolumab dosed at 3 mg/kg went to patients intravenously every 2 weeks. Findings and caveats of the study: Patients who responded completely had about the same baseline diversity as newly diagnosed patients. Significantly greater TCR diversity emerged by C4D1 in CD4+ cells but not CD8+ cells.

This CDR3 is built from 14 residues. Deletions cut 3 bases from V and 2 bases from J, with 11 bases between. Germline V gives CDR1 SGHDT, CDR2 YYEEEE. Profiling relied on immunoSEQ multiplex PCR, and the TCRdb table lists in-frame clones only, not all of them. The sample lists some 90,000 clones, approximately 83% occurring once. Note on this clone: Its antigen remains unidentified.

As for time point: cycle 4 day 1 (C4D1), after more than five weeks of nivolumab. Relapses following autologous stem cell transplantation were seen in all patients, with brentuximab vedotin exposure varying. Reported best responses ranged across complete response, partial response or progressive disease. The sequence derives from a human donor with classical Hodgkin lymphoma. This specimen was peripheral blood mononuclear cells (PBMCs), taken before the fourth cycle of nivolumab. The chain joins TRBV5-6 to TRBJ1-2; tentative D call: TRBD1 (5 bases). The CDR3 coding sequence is TGTGCCAGCAGCTCGCCGGGACGGAACTATGGCTACACCTTC. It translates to CASSSPGRNYGYTF. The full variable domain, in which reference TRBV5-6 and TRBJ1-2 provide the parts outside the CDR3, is DAGVTQSPTHLIKTRGQQVTLRCSPKSGHDTVSWYQQALGQGPQFIFQYYEEEERQRGNFPDRFSGHQFPNYSSELNVNALLLGDSALYLCASSSPGRNYGYTFGSGTRLTVV.